This T cell receptor (beta chain) was recorded in a study of CD8+ T cells in alopecia areata. On this clone itself: Its antigen remains unknown.

Regarding treatment: oral pan-JAK inhibitor, 5-10 mg twice daily. With 6 bases removed from V and 0 bases from J, the gap between germline ends came to 9 bases. Germline V lookup: CDR1 MNHEY, CDR2 SMNVEV (reference sequence). The CDR3 runs to 15 residues. Sequencing relied on a cDNA template that was reverse transcribed from extracted RNA. Produced via immunoSEQ multiplex PCR; TCRdb's table is partial and in-frame only. The top ten hold 12% of the sample, which has around 100,000 clones, around 50% seen once. General study results and limits: Sharing of TCR sequences between patients (possibly for HLA-related reasons) was less clear than in mice. Lesional scalp exceeded normal scalp in clonality, especially in alopecia totalis/universalis.

The V gene is TRBV27, the J gene TRBJ2-6; D may be TRBD2 (6 bases). Sequencing used CD8+ T cells sorted from blood, obtained at week 24, from a patient treated with tofacitinib. The receptor comes from a human donor with alopecia areata. DNA of the CDR3: TGTGCCAGCAGGATCGGGGGCTCTGGGGCCAACGTCCTGACTTTC. Residues: CASRIGGSGANVLTF.